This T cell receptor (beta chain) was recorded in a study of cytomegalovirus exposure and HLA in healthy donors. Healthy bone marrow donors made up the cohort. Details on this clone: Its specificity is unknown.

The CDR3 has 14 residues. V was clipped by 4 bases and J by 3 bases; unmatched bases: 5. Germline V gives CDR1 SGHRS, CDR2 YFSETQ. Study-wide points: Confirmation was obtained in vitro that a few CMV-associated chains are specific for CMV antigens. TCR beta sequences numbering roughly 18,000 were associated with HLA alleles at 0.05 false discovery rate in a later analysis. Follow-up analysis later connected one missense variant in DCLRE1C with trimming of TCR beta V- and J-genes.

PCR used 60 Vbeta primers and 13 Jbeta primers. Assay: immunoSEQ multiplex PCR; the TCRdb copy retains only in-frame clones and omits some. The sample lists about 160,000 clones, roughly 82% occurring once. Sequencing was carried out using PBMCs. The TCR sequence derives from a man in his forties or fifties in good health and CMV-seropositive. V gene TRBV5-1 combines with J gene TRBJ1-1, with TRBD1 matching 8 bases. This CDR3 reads CASSPLTGDTEAFF. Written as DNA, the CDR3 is TGCGCCAGCAGCCCGCTGACAGGGGACACTGAAGCTTTCTTT.